This T cell receptor (beta chain) was identified in a study of graft-versus-host responses after intestinal transplantation. At the level of the study: Uniformly, recipients were administered anti-thymocyte globulin induction with subsequent tacrolimus and steroids for around three years.

Germline CDR1 is LNHDA and CDR2 is SQIVND (reference sequence). V lost 0 bases and J 5 bases, leaving 8 bases between the germline ends. CDR3 length: 13 residues. This clone was observed once. Its antigen is currently unknown. The repertoire was sequenced with immunoSEQ multiplex PCR; TCRdb's copy has only in-frame clones and lacks some. The table lists fewer than 130,000 clones, about 93% of them singletons. The specimen comprised unstimulated CD8+ T cells sorted from spleen or lymph node cells, sampled before intestinal transplant. The rearrangement links TRBV19 to TRBJ2-7; maybe TRBD1 (6 bases). The receptor was isolated from a human donor who received an intestinal transplant. CDR3 sequence reads: CASSIDTGNEQYF. For the CDR3, the DNA is TGTGCCAGTAGTATAGACACAGGGAACGAGCAGTACTTC.